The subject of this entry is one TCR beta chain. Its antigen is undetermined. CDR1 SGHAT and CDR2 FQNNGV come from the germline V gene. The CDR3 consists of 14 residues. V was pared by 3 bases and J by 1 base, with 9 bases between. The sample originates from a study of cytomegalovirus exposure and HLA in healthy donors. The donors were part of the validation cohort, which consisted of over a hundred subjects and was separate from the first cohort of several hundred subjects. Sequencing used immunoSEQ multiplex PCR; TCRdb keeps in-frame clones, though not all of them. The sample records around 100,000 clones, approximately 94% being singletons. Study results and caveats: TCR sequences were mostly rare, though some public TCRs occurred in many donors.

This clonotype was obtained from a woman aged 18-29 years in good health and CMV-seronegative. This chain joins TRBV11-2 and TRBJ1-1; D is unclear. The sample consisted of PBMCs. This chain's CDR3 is CASSLTLTNTEAFF. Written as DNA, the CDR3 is TGTGCCAGCAGCTTGACATTGACGAACACTGAAGCTTTCTTT.